This TCR beta chain was profiled in a study of regulatory T cells in long-lasting Graves disease (dated by TCRdb to 2020 to 2023). Some background on the complete study: Persistent Graves' disease was defined as antithyroid drug treatment for over 5 years with persistently positive TSH receptor autoantibodies. This study used TCR sequencing and RNA sequencing of peripheral blood to compare persistent Graves' disease patients against newly diagnosed Graves' disease patients. Antithyroid drugs had been taken for about 9.7 years on average by persistent Graves' disease patients in the clinical cohort. The study took place in China and was registered as a clinical trial. A total of around 35 samples underwent TCR sequencing, from roughly 13 patients with persistent Graves' disease and 20 or so patients with newly diagnosed Graves' disease. General findings and caveats noted by the study authors: Preferential use of TRBV28, TRBJ1-2 and TRBJ2-5 was observed in persistent disease, whereas TRBV20-1 and TRBJ2-1 were favored in newly diagnosed disease. Compared with newly diagnosed patients, persistent Graves' disease patients had lower TCR Shannon entropy and fewer highly expanded clones, which suggests clonal expansion. Persistent patients shared more public clonotypes among themselves (roughly 2,700) than newly diagnosed patients did (more than 950). Sequencing and analysis were limited to the TCR beta chain. Peripheral blood alone was examined, since thyroid tissue, which constituted the primary lesion, could not be accessed. The authors acknowledged the small sample size as a limitation that may reduce accuracy.

Sample time point, as interpreted from the label and publication: persistent/refractory GD, antithyroid drugs over 5 years with positive TRAb. RNA was extracted from PBMCs in TRIzol for both TCR sequencing and RNA sequencing. Graves' disease was diagnosed according to American Thyroid Association guidelines. Patients for the study were recruited at an endocrinology department in Xi'an, China. From each patient, around 9 milliliters of peripheral blood was collected into an EDTA anticoagulant tube. Ficoll Paque Plus density gradient separation was used to isolate PBMCs, and no further T cell sorting was performed. An Agilent 2100 Bioanalyzer and agarose gel were used to check RNA quality, and a NanoDrop 2000 was used to measure RNA concentration. This clonotype was counted only a few times. Which antigen it targets is not known. Base qualities were left out, and no much larger clone turns up one base away.

Taken from the germline V gene, the CDR1 and CDR2 loops are MDHEN and SYDVKM. The CDR3 spans 17 residues, from the cysteine through the phenylalanine. The entry retains the CDR3 DNA only, 51 bases that are in frame from base 1. The germline V and J ends show losses of 3 bases and 8 bases respectively, and no gene match explains 11 bases of the junction. Library construction relied on multiplex PCR. TCRdb records Illumina HiSeq 4000 as the sequencer. CDR3 regions were amplified by Arm-PCR with iRepertoire HTBI primers to construct TCR beta libraries. PCR products were gel purified before sequencing. From the authors' description of their analysis: Gene usage analysis of CDR3 amino acid clonotypes used the approximately 62 TRBV and more than 13 TRBJ segments found across samples. COPE and FqMerger were used to merge the filtered high-quality paired reads into contigs. BLAST was used to align contigs to IMGT TRBV, TRBD and TRBJ reference genes, with CDR3 defined following IMGT. Highly expanded clones were defined as clonotypes with a frequency above 0.1%. Shannon entropy served as the measure of repertoire diversity, while the Gini coefficient captured V-J evenness. Public clonotypes were defined as clonotypes shared by more than one individual. TCRdb took the public reads, trimmed them with fastp at Q25, ran MiXCR for clone calling and kept in-frame beta chains. Merged by CDR3 protein, the rows form single entries marked with the most common genes and DNA. The V and J calls here are based on TCRdb, not the publication. For this sample the table gives approximately 400,000 distinct CDR3 sequences, of which roughly a quarter were detected only once. The top ten clonotypes cover roughly 28% of the sample.

Here the sequenced sample was peripheral blood mononuclear cells (PBMCs), taken when the disease was refractory, from a patient treated with antithyroid drugs. The sequence derives from a female donor with Graves disease. Rearrangement joined TRBV28 to TRBJ2-1; 12 nucleotides in the junction match TRBD2. CDR3 protein: CASSLYLAGGGLDEQFF. The sequenced DNA is TGTGCCAGCAGTTTGTACCTAGCGGGAGGGGGCTTGGATGAGCAGTTCTTC.